The sequence of this TCR beta chain was determined in a study of early T cells in non-severe SARS-CoV-2 infection. As for the study in general: The sequenced material was bulk RNA from unsorted whole blood, and its chains were unpaired. Whole-study findings and limits: Matching with VDJdb favored anti-spike CD8 responses (missing private and CD4 specificities).

Unique molecular identifiers were affixed to single, distinct cDNA molecules. TCRdb itself ran the 5' RACE reads through MiXCR, one entry per CDR3 protein. The sample lists under 20,000 distinct CDR3 sequences, over 5.5% occurring once. The CDR3 has 15 amino acids. The V end was cut by 1 base, the J end by 4 bases, with 11 bases between. Germline V lookup: CDR1 SEHNR, CDR2 FQNEAQ (reference sequence). This clonotype was seen repeatedly, ten times or more. Its antigen is as yet unknown. The sequencing here drew on whole blood, taken at baseline. The chain links TRBV7-9 to TRBJ1-5; no clear D. The clonotype was recovered from an adult who was a healthcare worker with PCR-confirmed SARS-CoV-2 infection or an uninfected control (not recorded which). The CDR3: CASSLVGGGNQPQHF. In nucleotides, the CDR3 is TGTGCCAGCAGCTTAGTGGGTGGCGGGAATCAGCCCCAGCATTTT.